This TCR beta chain originates from a study of beta chain features in type 1 diabetes. General study points: All four CD4+ subsets of Type 1 diabetes patients contained TCRB CDR3s that were moderately but significantly shorter.

Concerning this clone: What it binds is not known.

Expressed TCRB transcripts were sequenced, since all the RNA that had been isolated was reverse transcribed. Profiling relied on immunoSEQ multiplex PCR, and the TCRdb table lists in-frame clones only, not all of them. Of some 150,000 clones in the sample, roughly 9% were seen once. V dropped 4 bases and J dropped 0 bases, with 12 bases sitting between them. This CDR3 is 15 amino acids long. Germline values: CDR1 SGHTA, CDR2 FQGNSA. What was sequenced was central memory CD4+ T cells from blood. The chain uses TRBV7-2 and TRBJ1-1; D gene ambiguous. This TCR was recovered from a woman aged 25 to 39 with type 1 diabetes. CDR3 amino acids: CASSSSGEVNTEAFF. In nucleotides, the CDR3 is TGTGCCAGCAGCTCCAGCGGGGAAGTGAACACTGAAGCTTTCTTT.